Below are 28 T cell receptor beta chains sequenced from a single sample in a study of blood T cell repertoires in COVID-19. Here immunoSEQ multiplex PCR was the method, and the copy in TCRdb shows in-frame clones only, minus some. Of 70,000 to 100,000 clones in the sample, 88% are singletons; the top ten hold roughly 5%. The sequencing input was peripheral blood. These receptors were collected from a woman older than 75 with active COVID-19.

The V call is TRBV24-1, the J call TRBJ1-5; D gene unclear. The CDR3 consists of 16 residues. The germline V and J ends were trimmed by 3 bases and 2 bases, with 13 bases remaining between them. In germline, CDR1 is KGHDR, CDR2 SFDVKD. The CDR3 sequence is CATSDAGREGNQPQHF. CDR3 sequence (DNA): TGTGCCACCAGTGATGCGGGGAGGGAGGGCAATCAGCCCCAGCATTTT.

This clone was counted between two and nine times. V and J are TRBV19 and TRBJ1-3; 7 nucleotides align to TRBD1. This CDR3 is built from 17 residues. Germline CDR1 reads LNHDA; CDR2 reads SQIVND (reference sequence). The trim removed 5 bases at V and 4 bases at J, leaving 14 bases unmatched. The CDR3 reads CASSARTGTANGNTIYF. The CDR3 nucleotides are TGTGCCAGTAGTGCAAGAACCGGGACAGCCAACGGAAACACCATATATTTT.

The chain carries TRBV3-1 (or the pseudogene TRBV3-2) and TRBJ2-5, with a weak D call TRBD2 (6 bases). V lost 4 bases and J lost 4, with 13 bases in between. CDR1 is LGHDT and CDR2 is YNNKEL in the germline V gene (reference sequence). CDR3 size: 14 residues. The CDR3 reads CASSPPGRTETQYF. The CDR3 bases are TGTGCCAGCAGCCCACCAGGGAGGACAGAGACCCAGTACTTC.

V and J are TRBV19 and TRBJ1-5; D is perhaps TRBD1 (6 bases). The CDR3 length is 14 residues. The germline gives CDR1 LNHDA, CDR2 SQIVND (reference sequence). V lost 5 bases and J 3 bases, leaving 11 bases between the germline ends. The CDR3 DNA reads as TGTGCCAGTAGTGTTGCAGGGGTCAATCAGCCCCAGCATTTT. It specifies CASSVAGVNQPQHF.

This clone has only a few counts. The chain joins TRBV18 to TRBJ2-7; D is ambiguous. CDR1 KGHSH and CDR2 LQKENI come from the germline V gene. The V gene lost 6 bases and the J gene lost 0 bases, with 9 bases spanning the gap. The CDR3 loop spans 13 amino acids. The CDR3, as DNA: TGTGCCAGCTCGTTCCTTAGCTCCTACGAGCAGTACTTC. This gives the protein CASSFLSSYEQYF.

The chain links TRBV5-1 to TRBJ2-3; maybe TRBD2 (6 bases). Germline V gene lookup returns CDR1 SGHRS and CDR2 YFSETQ. Trimming took off 4 bases at V and 1 base at J, with 19 bases between the two ends. The CDR3 is 17 residues long. DNA of the CDR3: TGCGCCAGCAGCAGTTACTCGGGGACTTGGGGCACAGATACGCAGTATTTT. This sequence encodes CASSSYSGTWGTDTQYF.

The CDR3: CASKKGWRSQYEQYF. The CDR3, as DNA: TGTGCCAGCAAGAAGGGGTGGCGGAGTCAATACGAGCAGTACTTC. The chain recombines TRBV2 with TRBJ2-7, with TRBD1 as a possible D gene (5 bases). Germline CDR1 is SNHLY and CDR2 is FYNNEI. Trimming cost V 7 bases and J 4 bases, with 20 bases left between them. This CDR3 is 15 amino acids long.

The chain recombines TRBV24-1 with TRBJ1-3, with D perhaps TRBD1 (6 bases). The V end was cut by 5 bases, the J end by 3 bases, with 19 bases between. Per the germline V gene, CDR1 is KGHDR and CDR2 is SFDVKD. The CDR3 covers 17 residues. Here the CDR3 reads CATSGATGTQGGNTIYF. In nucleotides, the CDR3 is TGTGCCACCAGTGGGGCGACCGGGACACAGGGTGGAAACACCATATATTTT.

The chain uses TRBV6-2 or TRBV6-3 and TRBJ2-7; D perhaps matches TRBD2 (6 bases). The CDR3 is 14 amino acids. Looked up from germline, CDR1 is MNHEY and CDR2 is SVGEGT. V was pared by 0 bases and J by 5 bases, with 11 bases between. CDR3 DNA: TGTGCCAGCAGTTACTCCGGGACTCTACACGAGCAGTACTTC. It yields the protein CASSYSGTLHEQYF.

This clone was seen just once. The rearrangement links TRBV15 to TRBJ1-3; D may be TRBD1 (5 bases). This CDR3 is 16 amino acids long. Germline CDR1 reads LNHNV; CDR2 reads YYDKDF (reference sequence). Trimming cost V 3 bases and J 2 bases, with 14 bases left between them. The CDR3 spells CATSRDLPTAGNTIYF. DNA for the CDR3: TGTGCCACCAGCAGGGATCTACCGACAGCTGGAAACACCATATATTTT.

This chain joins TRBV4-3 and TRBJ2-3; no reliable D call. V was cut by 2 bases and J by 6 bases, with 9 bases left in between. CDR3 length equals 13 residues. The V gene's germline CDR1 is LGHNA and CDR2 YSLEER. CDR3 coding DNA: TGCGCCAGCAGCCAACGGTCTGCCGATACGCAGTATTTT. Translating gives CASSQRSADTQYF.

J is TRBJ2-3 and V is TRBV5-4; possible D gene TRBD2, 5 bases. The CDR3 runs 16 residues. V lost 1 base and J lost 0, with 12 bases in between. Looked up from germline, CDR1 is SGHNT and CDR2 is YYREEE (reference sequence). CDR3 DNA: TGTGCCAGCAGCTTGAAGGTAGCGTCTAGCACAGATACGCAGTATTTT. It codes for CASSLKVASSTDTQYF.

The chain recombines TRBV6-5 with TRBJ2-1, with D possibly matching TRBD2 (6 bases). Between the trimmed V and J ends, which lost 7 bases and 1 base, there was a span of 11 bases. Germline V lookup: CDR1 MNHEY, CDR2 SVGAGI. The CDR3 contains 14 residues. The CDR3 loop is CASTPGLSYNEQFF. For the CDR3, the DNA is TGTGCCAGCACCCCCGGACTATCCTACAATGAGCAGTTCTTC.

The CDR3 bases are TGTGCCAGTAGTATTCCAAAGGGGTCCTACAATGAGCAGTTCTTC. Its protein product is CASSIPKGSYNEQFF. The V and J genes are TRBV19 and TRBJ2-1; perhaps TRBD1 as D (5 bases). This CDR3 is 15 amino acids long. The germline CDR1 and CDR2 sequences are LNHDA and SQIVND (reference sequence). V lost 3 bases, J lost 1 base, and 10 bases lay in between.

This chain uses TRBV25-1 with TRBJ2-1, with D possibly being TRBD2 (6 bases). The CDR3 covers 18 residues. Germline CDR1 MGHDK, CDR2 SYGVNS. Trimming took off 4 bases at V and 5 bases at J, with 24 bases between the two ends. Written as DNA, the CDR3 is TGTGCCAGCAGTGTCCAACCATCGGAGGGAGGTACTGACAATGAGCAGTTCTTC. Protein: CASSVQPSEGGTDNEQFF.

J is TRBJ2-5 and V is TRBV2; the D gene is possibly TRBD2 (6 bases). V lost 3 bases, J lost 1 base, and 21 bases lay in between. The CDR3 consists of 18 residues. CDR1 is SNHLY, CDR2 FYNNEI, per germline. The CDR3 coding sequence is TGTGCCAGCAGTGACAGGCCTAACCTTTTTAGCGGCCAAGAGACCCAGTACTTC. It is translated as CASSDRPNLFSGQETQYF.

The V call is TRBV18, the J call TRBJ2-2; D is undetermined. There are 13 residues in the CDR3. Between the trimmed V and J ends, which lost 3 bases and 4 bases, there was a span of 6 bases. Germline CDR1 is KGHSH and CDR2 is LQKENI. The CDR3 protein is CASSPISTGELFF. CDR3 coding DNA: TGTGCCAGCTCACCTATCTCCACCGGGGAGCTGTTTTTT.

In its sample, this clone was seen once. This chain links TRBV12-3 or TRBV12-4 with TRBJ1-3, with 7 bases that match TRBD1. CDR3 length equals 13 residues. V dropped 8 bases and J dropped 4; count of bases not matched to a gene: 5. In DNA, the CDR3 is TGTGCCAGCGCAGGGGGAAGGGGAAACACCATATATTTT. This translates into CASAGGRGNTIYF.

The chain employs TRBV7-9 and TRBJ2-2, with D unresolved. The CDR3 totals 14 residues. Trimming removed 1 base at V and 1 base at J, with 4 bases between. Germline V lookup: CDR1 SEHNR, CDR2 FQNEAQ (reference sequence). CDR3 in amino acids: CASSLGVNTGELFF. CDR3 DNA: TGTGCCAGCAGCTTAGGCGTGAACACCGGGGAGCTGTTTTTT.

The chain is built from TRBV21-1 and TRBJ1-5. TRBV21-1 represents a pseudogene. The CDR3 has 19 residues. The chain's CDR3 is CASSTTPRGEADSNQPQHF. DNA of the CDR3: TGTGCCAGCAGCACGACCCCTCGTGGGGAGGCGGATAGCAATCAGCCCCAGCATTTT.

This chain links TRBV24-1 with TRBJ2-7; 10 bases line up with TRBD2. V lost 9 bases and J lost 6; bases outside the gene matches: 7. In germline, CDR1 is KGHDR, CDR2 SFDVKD. The CDR3 spans 13 residues. The CDR3 sequence is CATGAGGVGEQYF. The DNA for the CDR3 is TGTGCCACCGGAGCGGGAGGGGTGGGCGAGCAGTACTTC.

V usage is TRBV28 and J usage is TRBJ1-4; D not resolved. The germline V gene has CDR1 MDHEN and CDR2 SYDVKM. V was trimmed by 3 bases and J by 0 bases, leaving 8 bases between them. The CDR3 contains 15 residues. In DNA, the CDR3 is TGTGCCAGCAGTTTTTTGGGAGCAACTAATGAAAAACTGTTTTTT. This sequence encodes CASSFLGATNEKLFF. The full variable domain, its missing parts supplied by reference TRBV28 and TRBJ1-4, is DVKVTQSSRYLVKRTGEKVFLECVQDMDHENMFWYRQDPGLGLRLIYFSYDVKMKEKGDIPEGYSVSREKKERFSLILESASTNQTSMYLCASSFLGATNEKLFFGSGTQLSVL.

This chain uses TRBV7-6 with TRBJ2-7; 7 bases are shared with TRBD1. Germline V lookup: CDR1 SGHVS, CDR2 FNYEAQ. This CDR3 contains 14 residues. After removal of 4 bases from V and 1 base from J, the junction contained 4 bases not matched to a gene. CDR3 region: CASSSNRGSYEQYF. DNA of the CDR3: TGTGCCAGCAGCTCAAACAGGGGATCCTACGAGCAGTACTTC.

The V call is TRBV5-6, the J call TRBJ2-1, with TRBD2 identical over 7 bases. Germline V gives CDR1 SGHDT, CDR2 YYEEEE. CDR3 length: 17 amino acids. The V segment lost 0 bases and the J segment 1 base; nucleotides outside the gene matches: 7. The CDR3 DNA follows: TGTGCCAGCAGCTTGGTGGGGGGAGGGGTATCCTACAATGAGCAGTTCTTC. It is translated as CASSLVGGGVSYNEQFF.

Here the CDR3 reads CAIMDRGRWANTDTQYF. The CDR3 region has the DNA TGTGCCATAATGGACAGGGGGCGTTGGGCAAACACAGATACGCAGTATTTT. The chain recombines TRBV28 with TRBJ2-3, with TRBD1 identical over 11 bases. The CDR3 covers 17 residues. V lost 10 bases and J lost 2; bases outside the gene matches: 14. CDR1 MDHEN and CDR2 SYDVKM come from the germline V gene.

The rearrangement links TRBV25-1 to TRBJ1-2; 8 bases are a match to TRBD1. Per germline, CDR1 MGHDK and CDR2 SYGVNS. With V trimmed by 1 base and J by 5 bases, 6 bases remained unmatched. This CDR3 has 15 residues. The CDR3: CASSESQGALYGYTF. The CDR3 bases are TGTGCCAGCAGTGAATCTCAGGGGGCATTATATGGCTACACCTTC.

V gene TRBV7-2 combines with J gene TRBJ2-7; unclear D gene. Looked up from germline, CDR1 is SGHTA and CDR2 is FQGNSA. This CDR3 is 14 amino acids long. Trimming shortened V by 5 bases and J by 2 bases, and 13 bases separated the two germline ends. The CDR3 nucleotides are TGTGCCAGCAGCCTCAACCCAGTCACCTACGAGCAGTACTTC. This gives the protein CASSLNPVTYEQYF.

The V and J genes are TRBV7-3 and TRBJ1-2; 7 bases are shared with TRBD1. The CDR3 totals 13 residues. After removal of 4 bases from V and 4 bases from J, the junction contained 3 bases not matched to a gene. In germline, CDR1 is SGHTA, CDR2 FQGTGA. The CDR3 region has the DNA TGTGCCAGCAGCTCGTCAGGGGGCTATGGCTACACCTTC. Residues: CASSSSGGYGYTF. The complete variable domain, with remaining parts taken from reference TRBV7-3 and TRBJ1-2, reads GAGVSQTPSNKVTEKGKYVELRCDPISGHTALYWYRQSLGQGPEFLIYFQGTGAADDSGLPNDRFFAVRPEGSVSTLKIQRTERGDSAVYLCASSSSGGYGYTFGSGTRLTVV.